This TCR beta chain was profiled in a study of OX40 agonist ivuxolimab in advanced cancers. Produced via immunoSEQ multiplex PCR; TCRdb's table is partial and in-frame only. The profile covers about 35,000 clones, with 65% to 85% appearing a single time and around 22% taken by the ten largest. The source was CD4+ or CD8+ T cells sorted from blood, collected in a trial of the OX40 agonist ivuxolimab. The TCR comes from an adult with an advanced solid tumor such as melanoma, head and neck, liver or kidney cancer.

Written as DNA, the CDR3 is TGTGCCTGGAGTGTACTAGACATTACCGGGGGAGATACGCAGTATTTT. Amino acids: CAWSVLDITGGDTQYF. This sequence joins TRBV30 and TRBJ2-3; D perhaps matches TRBD2 (6 bases). This CDR3 comprises 16 residues. CDR1 and CDR2 from the germline V gene are GTSNPN and SVGIG (reference sequence). Trimming left V 0 bases short and J 5 bases short, with 18 bases between.